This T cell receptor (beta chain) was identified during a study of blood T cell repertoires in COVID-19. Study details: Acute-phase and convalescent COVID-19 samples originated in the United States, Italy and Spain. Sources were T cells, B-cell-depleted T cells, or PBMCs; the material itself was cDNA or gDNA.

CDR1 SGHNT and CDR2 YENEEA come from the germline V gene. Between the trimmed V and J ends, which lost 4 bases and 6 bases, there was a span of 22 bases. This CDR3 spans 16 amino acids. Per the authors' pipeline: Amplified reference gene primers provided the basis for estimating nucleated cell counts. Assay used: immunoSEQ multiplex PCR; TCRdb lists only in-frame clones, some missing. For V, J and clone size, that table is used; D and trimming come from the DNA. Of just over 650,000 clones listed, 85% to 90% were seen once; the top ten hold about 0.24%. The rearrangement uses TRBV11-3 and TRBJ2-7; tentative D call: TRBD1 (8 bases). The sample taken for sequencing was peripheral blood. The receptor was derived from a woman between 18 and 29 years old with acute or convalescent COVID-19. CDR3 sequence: CASSSQGGTTPSEQYF. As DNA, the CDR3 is TGTGCCAGCAGCTCACAGGGGGGGACCACCCCCTCCGAGCAGTACTTC.